This T cell receptor beta chain was profiled in a study of blood T cell repertoires in COVID-19. At the level of the study: The origin of the acute and convalescent COVID-19 samples was the United States, Italy and Spain.

Under the authors' procedure: Amplifying reference gene primers gave estimates of nucleated cell counts. Here immunoSEQ multiplex PCR was the method, and the copy in TCRdb shows in-frame clones only, minus some. Clonal size and the V and J genes are those of that table, whereas D and trimming came from the DNA. The sample carries approximately 230,000 clones, roughly 85% recorded once. Material for sequencing was peripheral blood. The sequence was obtained from a man aged 25 to 45 who had recovered from COVID-19.

The CDR3 region is CASSSRGLVTNEKLFF. As DNA, the CDR3 is TGTGCCAGCAGCAGCAGGGGGCTGGTAACTAATGAAAAACTGTTTTTT. V is TRBV7-9 and J is TRBJ1-4, with TRBD1 matching over 8 bases. This CDR3 has 16 amino acids. Germline V gives CDR1 SEHNR, CDR2 FQNEAQ (reference sequence). J was trimmed by 1 base and V by 5 bases; bases with no gene match: 6.